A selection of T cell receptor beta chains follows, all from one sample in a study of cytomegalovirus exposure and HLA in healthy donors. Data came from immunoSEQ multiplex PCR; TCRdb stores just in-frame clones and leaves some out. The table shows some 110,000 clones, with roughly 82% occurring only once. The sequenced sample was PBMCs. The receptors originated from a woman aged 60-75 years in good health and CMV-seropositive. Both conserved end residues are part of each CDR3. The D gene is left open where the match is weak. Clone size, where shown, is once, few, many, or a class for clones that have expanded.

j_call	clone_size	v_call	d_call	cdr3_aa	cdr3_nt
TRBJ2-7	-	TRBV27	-	CASSLWPGTYEQYF	TGTGCCAGCAGTTTATGGCCAGGAACCTACGAGCAGTACTTC
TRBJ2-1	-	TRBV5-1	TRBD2	CASSLGEGPSYNEQFF	TGCGCCAGCAGCTTGGGGGAGGGTCCCTCCTACAATGAGCAGTTCTTC
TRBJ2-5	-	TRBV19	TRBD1	CASKGGQGTWEQYF	TGTGCCAGTAAAGGGGGACAGGGCACTTGGGAGCAGTACTTC
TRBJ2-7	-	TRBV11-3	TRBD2	CASSLRAGVPYEQYF	TGTGCCAGCAGCTTAAGGGCGGGAGTCCCCTACGAGCAGTACTTC
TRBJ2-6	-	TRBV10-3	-	CAISGGPTGANVLTF	TGTGCCATCAGTGGCGGGCCTACTGGGGCCAACGTCCTGACTTTC
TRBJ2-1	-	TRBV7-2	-	CASSLVRGSSYNEQFF	TGTGCCAGCAGCTTAGTGCGCGGCAGCTCCTACAATGAGCAGTTCTTC
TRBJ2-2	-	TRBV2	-	CASSEGSWTGELFF	TGTGCCAGCTCGGAGGGTAGCTGGACCGGGGAGCTGTTTTTT
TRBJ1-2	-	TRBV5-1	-	CASSLSDPAVYGYTF	TGCGCCAGCAGCTTGTCCGACCCCGCGGTATATGGCTACACCTTC
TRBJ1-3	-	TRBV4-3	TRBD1	CASSQLLGQASGNTIYF	TGCGCCAGCAGCCAACTTCTGGGACAGGCCTCTGGAAACACCATATATTTT
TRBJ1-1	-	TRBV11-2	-	CASSRNTEAFF	TGTGCCAGCAGCCGGAACACTGAAGCTTTCTTT
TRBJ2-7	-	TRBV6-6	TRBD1	CASSYGQGAYEQYF	TGTGCCAGCAGTTACGGGCAGGGGGCCTACGAGCAGTACTTC
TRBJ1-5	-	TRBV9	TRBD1	CASSEGQGGNPNQPQHF	TGTGCCAGCAGCGAGGGACAGGGGGGGAACCCTAATCAGCCCCAGCATTTT
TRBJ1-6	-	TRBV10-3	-	CASRGDYNSPLHF	TGTGCCAGCAGAGGGGACTATAATTCACCCCTCCACTTT
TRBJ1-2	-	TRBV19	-	CASSIGGKSDYGYTF	TGTGCCAGTAGTATCGGCGGGAAGTCGGACTATGGCTACACCTTC
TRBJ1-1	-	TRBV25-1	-	CASIGQGNTEAFF	TGTGCCAGCATAGGCCAGGGGAACACTGAAGCTTTCTTT
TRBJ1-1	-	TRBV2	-	CASRLSPNTEAFF	TGTGCCAGCAGACTCTCCCCGAACACTGAAGCTTTCTTT
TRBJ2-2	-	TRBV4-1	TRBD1	CASSQDARTGQERFF	TGCGCCAGCAGCCAAGATGCCCGGACAGGGCAAGAAAGGTTTTTT
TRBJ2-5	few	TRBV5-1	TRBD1	CASSSGTGNGETQYF	TGCGCCAGCAGCTCAGGGACAGGGAATGGAGAGACCCAGTACTTC
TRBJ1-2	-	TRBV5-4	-	CASSLDPELSYGYTF	TGTGCCAGCAGCTTGGATCCTGAGTTGAGCTATGGCTACACCTTC
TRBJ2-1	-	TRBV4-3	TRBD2	CASSQEKIAGPLARGTYEQFF	TGCGCCAGCAGCCAAGAAAAAATAGCGGGGCCTTTGGCTCGGGGTACCTATGAGCAGTTCTTC
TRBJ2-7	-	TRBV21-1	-	CASSKSLGGRAHEQYF	TGTGCCAGCAGCAAATCTCTAGGCGGGAGGGCCCACGAGCAGTACTTC
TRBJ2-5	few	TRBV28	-	CASSPFPSEQETQYF	TGTGCCAGCAGTCCCTTTCCCAGCGAGCAAGAGACCCAGTACTTC
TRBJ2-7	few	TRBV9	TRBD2	CASSAGLAGPYEQYF	TGTGCCAGCAGCGCCGGACTAGCGGGGCCCTACGAGCAGTACTTC
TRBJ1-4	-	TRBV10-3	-	CAISATENEKLFF	TGTGCCATCAGTGCTACAGAGAATGAAAAACTGTTTTTT
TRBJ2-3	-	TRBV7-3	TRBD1	CASSPGTGGDTQYF	TGTGCCAGCAGCCCCGGGACAGGGGGGGATACGCAGTATTTT